This T cell receptor beta chain was obtained from a study of T cell responses to AZD1222 COVID-19 vaccine. Trimming pared 0 bases from V and 3 bases from J, leaving 14 bases between. Germline assignment: CDR1 LGHDT and CDR2 YNNKEL (reference sequence). This CDR3 region has 17 residues. Method: immunoSEQ multiplex PCR; TCRdb's copy keeps in-frame clones and lacks some. The table includes about 120,000 clones, 90% detected once. Sequenced material: peripheral blood, taken on day 0 of AZD1222 vaccination. The TCR originated in an adult in good health. The J gene is TRBJ2-2, the V gene TRBV3-1 (or the pseudogene TRBV3-2), with a weak D call TRBD1 (6 bases). The CDR3, as DNA: TGTGCCAGCAGCCAAGAAGTTAGGGGGTGGGACACCGGGGAGCTGTTTTTT. Protein product: CASSQEVRGWDTGELFF.